Each of the 27 T cell receptor beta chains below was sequenced from the same sample in a study of blood T cells in healthy people across ages. A J-beta primer mix and a sample-barcoded 5' primer were used in a second PCR of about 7 to 11 cycles. TCRdb itself ran the 5' RACE reads through MiXCR, one entry per CDR3 protein. The sample has about 930,000 distinct CDR3 sequences, 25% to 35% seen once; the top ten hold 9.5% to 13%. The same sample was also used in a study of T cells of mothers and their children.

Sequencing was done on a sample of blood. The receptor source for this set is a woman in her forties in good health.

This clonotype was seen ten or more times. V and J are TRBV28 and TRBJ2-7, with a possible D match to TRBD2 (5 bases). CDR3 length equals 11 residues. With 6 bases removed from V and 10 bases from J, the gap between germline ends came to 13 bases. Germline loops: CDR1 MDHEN, CDR2 SYDVKM. As DNA, the CDR3 is TGTGCCAGCAGAACGAGAGAGGGCCAGTACTTC. Translated: CASRTREGQYF.

In the case of this clonotype: At one end the junction does not follow the germline gene, possibly because of a read error. This chain connects TRBV5-1 to TRBJ2-1; 7 bases map to TRBD1. This CDR3 is 16 amino acids long. Germline V gene data show CDR1 as SGHRS and CDR2 as YFSETQ. DNA for the CDR3: TGTGCCAGCAGCGCGGACCGGGACAGTCCCTGCAATGAGCAGTTCTTC. Translated, it gives CASSADRDSPCNEQFF.

J is TRBJ1-5 and V is TRBV6-5; the D is unclear. The CDR3 length is 13 residues. V was trimmed by 7 bases and J by 2 bases, leaving 9 bases between them. Germline V gene sequence: CDR1 MNHEY, CDR2 SVGAGI. The CDR3 loop is CASTRRGNQPQHF. CDR3 DNA: TGTGCCAGCACCCGACGGGGCAATCAGCCCCAGCATTTT.

CDR3 in amino acids: CATSETGGYGYTF. The DNA for the CDR3 is TGTGCCACCAGTGAGACAGGGGGGTATGGCTACACCTTC. V and J are TRBV24-1 and TRBJ1-2; 9 nucleotides match TRBD1. The CDR3 sequence is 13 residues long. J lost 5 bases, V lost 4 bases, and 1 base had no gene match. Germline CDR1 KGHDR, CDR2 SFDVKD.

The table lists this clonotype with many counts. V is TRBV7-2 and J is TRBJ2-5; no clear D. V lost 7 bases and J lost 3, with 12 bases in between. Germline assignment: CDR1 SGHTA and CDR2 FQGNSA. The CDR3 is 13 residues long. For the CDR3, the DNA is TGTGCCAGCACACAGCATATTGAAGAGACCCAGTACTTC. Translating gives CASTQHIEETQYF.

The rearrangement links TRBV5-1 to TRBJ1-5; the D gene is possibly TRBD1 (6 bases). The CDR3 has 15 residues. The germline CDR1 and CDR2 sequences are SGHRS and YFSETQ. Between the trimmed V and J ends, which lost 2 bases and 2 bases, there was a span of 11 bases. The CDR3 DNA reads TGCGCCAGCAGCTTCGGGGGCGCGGGCAATCAGCCCCAGCATTTT. Amino acid sequence: CASSFGGAGNQPQHF. Complete variable domain (other parts from reference TRBV5-1 and TRBJ1-5): KAGVTQTPRYLIKTRGQQVTLSCSPISGHRSVSWYQQTPGQGLQFLFEYFSETQRNKGNFPGRFSGRQFSNSRSEMNVSTLELGDSALYLCASSFGGAGNQPQHFGDGTRLSIL.

The CDR3 loop reads CASSPGQGNMNTEAFF. The CDR3 DNA reads TGTGCCAGCAGCCCTGGACAGGGGAACATGAACACTGAAGCTTTCTTT. V is TRBV7-2 and J is TRBJ1-1, with 9 bases lining up with TRBD1. The CDR3 consists of 16 residues. Germline V CDR1 and CDR2: SGHTA, FQGNSA. The V segment lost 5 bases and the J segment 0 bases; nucleotides outside the gene matches: 7. Combining the CDR3 with reference TRBV7-2 and TRBJ1-1 gives the whole variable domain GAGVSQSPSNKVTEKGKDVELRCDPISGHTALYWYRQSLGQGLEFLIYFQGNSAPDKSGLPSDRFSAERTGGSVSTLTIQRTQQEDSAVYLCASSPGQGNMNTEAFFGQGTRLTVV.

This clonotype appeared a few times. The junction does not match germline at one end; this may be a read error. V and J are TRBV7-6 and TRBJ1-1, with a tentative D call TRBD1 (5 bases). The CDR3 consists of 18 residues. Germline V gene sequence: CDR1 SGHVS, CDR2 FNYEAQ. The chain's CDR3 is CVSSLELFGARGNTEAFF. The CDR3 nucleotides are TGTGTCAGCAGCTTAGAGTTATTCGGGGCTAGGGGGAACACTGAAGCTTTCTTT.

This clonotype has at least ten counts. The CDR3 is CASSPGGLRETQYF. CDR3 sequence (DNA): TGTGCCAGCAGCCCAGGGGGATTACGGGAGACCCAGTACTTC. The J gene is TRBJ2-5, the V gene TRBV12-3 or TRBV12-4, with 7 bases that match TRBD1. V dropped 6 bases and J dropped 5; count of bases not matched to a gene: 9. CDR3 length: 14 amino acids.

This clonotype has only a few counts. The rearrangement links TRBV20-1 to TRBJ2-7; 10 bases agree with TRBD1. Per germline, CDR1 DFQATT and CDR2 SNEGSKA (reference sequence). V shed 4 bases and J 4 bases; nucleotides not matched to a gene: 7. The CDR3 length is 14 residues. CDR3 coding DNA: TGCAGTGCTACCGCCGGGGACAGGGGATACGAGCAGTACTTC. Translating it yields CSATAGDRGYEQYF.

CDR3 in amino acids: CACTLTAPAVTNYGYTF. In DNA, the CDR3 is TGTGCCTGCACCCTCACAGCCCCCGCAGTGACAAACTATGGCTACACCTTC. The chain has TRBV6-6 and TRBJ1-2, with D unresolved. Trimming pared 11 bases from V and 2 bases from J, leaving 27 bases between. The V gene's germline CDR1 is MNHNY and CDR2 SVGAGI (reference sequence). The CDR3 totals 17 residues.

This clonotype was counted between two and nine times. The V and J genes are TRBV4-3 and TRBJ1-2; D is unresolved. The CDR3 has 13 residues. Germline V gene data show CDR1 as LGHNA and CDR2 as YSLEER. V was trimmed by 1 base and J by 7 bases, leaving 10 bases between them. The CDR3 region has the DNA TGCGCCAGCAGCCAAGGTTTGAGCTCTGGCTACACCTTC. It encodes CASSQGLSSGYTF.

This clonotype was counted a few times. V is TRBV20-1 and J is TRBJ2-3; 10 bases map to TRBD1. The V gene end was trimmed by 3 bases and the J gene end by 5 bases; junction bases not matched to a gene: 5. This CDR3 region has 14 residues. The germline gives CDR1 DFQATT, CDR2 SNEGSKA (reference sequence). The CDR3 here is CSASGTGVGDTQYF. The CDR3 nucleotides read TGCAGTGCTAGCGGGACAGGGGTGGGAGATACGCAGTATTTT.

This clonotype was seen repeatedly, ten times or more. This chain connects TRBV28 to TRBJ1-1; D is unresolved. The V gene lost 2 bases and the J gene lost 6 bases, with 7 bases spanning the gap. Germline V gene data show CDR1 as MDHEN and CDR2 as SYDVKM. The CDR3 extends over 12 amino acids. CDR3 residues: CASSLRVSEAFF. The DNA for the CDR3 is TGTGCCAGCAGTTTACGGGTATCTGAAGCTTTCTTT.

This clonotype has at least ten counts. The V call is TRBV5-1, the J call TRBJ2-7; possibly TRBD1 for D (5 bases). The germline V gene has CDR1 SGHRS and CDR2 YFSETQ. The CDR3 length is 18 residues. Trimming pared 4 bases from V and 2 bases from J, leaving 25 bases between. The CDR3 bases are TGCGCCAGCAGCAATCCAATCCAGGGAAGGGGCTTAACCTACGAGCAGTACTTC. Amino acids: CASSNPIQGRGLTYEQYF.

This clonotype has ten or more counts. The chain carries TRBV4-3 and TRBJ1-4; a weak D match, TRBD1 (6 bases). Germline assignment: CDR1 LGHNA and CDR2 YSLEER. The CDR3 is made up of 16 amino acids. Trimming took 0 bases from V and 7 from J, leaving 15 bases between them. The CDR3 DNA follows: TGCGCCAGCAGCCAAGATATCGGGGGCCGTAGTGAAAAACTGTTTTTT. This encodes CASSQDIGGRSEKLFF.

About this clonotype itself: A much more abundant neighbour one base away suggests this may be a read error. The chain couples TRBV28 to TRBJ2-4, with a possible D match to TRBD1 (6 bases). The CDR3 runs to 16 residues. Per the germline V gene, CDR1 is MDHEN and CDR2 is SYDVKM. The V gene lost 5 bases and the J gene lost 1 base, with 15 bases spanning the gap. The chain's CDR3 is CASSLQGSVAKNIQYF. CDR3 nucleotides: TGTGCCAGCAGTCTACAGGGTTCTGTGGCCAAAAACATTCAGTACTTC.

This clonotype was counted only a few times. The V call is TRBV5-6, the J call TRBJ1-1; TRBD1 is a possible D gene (6 bases). CDR1 and CDR2 (germline): SGHDT, YYEEEE. This CDR3 comprises 15 residues. V lost 0 bases, J lost 3 bases, and 12 bases lay in between. CDR3 nucleotide sequence: TGTGCCAGCAGCTTGGCCGTTGCAGGGGACACTGAAGCTTTCTTT. Encoded protein: CASSLAVAGDTEAFF.

The chain combines TRBV7-8 with TRBJ1-1, with 8 positions matching TRBD1. The J segment lost 2 bases and the V segment lost 5 bases, leaving 13 bases of the junction unmatched. The CDR3 extends over 17 amino acids. The germline V gene has CDR1 SGHVS and CDR2 FQNEAQ. Here the CDR3 DNA reads TGTGCCAGCAGCCAGAGGGCTTACAGGGGGTCCAACACTGAAGCTTTCTTT. Its translation is CASSQRAYRGSNTEAFF. Full variable domain (missing parts from reference TRBV7-8 and TRBJ1-1): GAGVSQSPRYKVAKRGQDVALRCDPISGHVSLFWYQQALGQGPEFLTYFQNEAQLDKSGLPSDRFFAERPEGSVSTLKIQRTQQEDSAVYLCASSQRAYRGSNTEAFFGQGTRLTVV.

Many counts were recorded for this clonotype. The CDR3 here is CASSYDGGGNEKLFF. In DNA form, the CDR3 reads TGTGCCAGCAGTTACGATGGGGGAGGGAACGAAAAACTGTTTTTT. The chain has TRBV6-5 and TRBJ1-4; weak D call: TRBD1 (5 bases). Per the germline V gene, CDR1 is MNHEY and CDR2 is SVGAGI. Trimming removed 2 bases at V and 8 bases at J, with 15 bases between. There are 15 residues in the CDR3.

The genes are TRBV29-1 and TRBJ1-1, with 8 bases aligning to TRBD1. The CDR3 contains 12 residues. Germline CDR1 reads SQVTM; CDR2 reads ANQGSEA. The ends lost 8 bases at V and 4 bases at J; junction bases unmatched: 6. CDR3 coding DNA: TGCAGCATCGACAGGGGAGCCACTGAAGCTTTCTTT. Translation: CSIDRGATEAFF. The whole variable domain, filled in from reference TRBV29-1 and TRBJ1-1, reads SAVISQKPSRDICQRGTSLTIQCQVDSQVTMMFWYRQQPGQSLTLIATANQGSEATYESGFVIDKFPISRPNLTFSTLTVSNMSPEDSSIYLCSIDRGATEAFFGQGTRLTVV.

Ten or more counts support this clonotype. This chain's CDR3 is CAISEPVRGPSIEQYF. The CDR3 bases are TGTGCCATCAGTGAGCCGGTCCGGGGCCCCTCAATCGAGCAGTACTTC. The chain combines TRBV10-3 with TRBJ2-7, with D tentatively TRBD1 or TRBD2 (5 bases each). CDR1 ENHRY and CDR2 SYGVKD come from the germline V gene. This CDR3 comprises 16 residues. Deletions cut 2 bases from V and 6 bases from J, with 20 bases between.

This clonotype occurred a few times. V and J are TRBV28 and TRBJ1-2, with 8 positions matching TRBD1. This CDR3 contains 13 residues. With 8 bases clipped from V and 5 bases from J, the junction kept 7 bases outside the gene matches. Per the germline V gene, CDR1 is MDHEN and CDR2 is SYDVKM. CDR3: CASGGTGRYGYTF. In DNA, the CDR3 is TGTGCCAGCGGTGGGACAGGCAGATATGGCTACACCTTC.

The chain couples TRBV4-3 to TRBJ1-6; 7 nucleotides line up with TRBD1. The CDR3 is 16 amino acids. CDR1 and CDR2 from the germline V gene are LGHNA and YSLEER. V shed 0 bases, J shed 3 bases, and the junction held 2 bases outside the gene matches. CDR3 in amino acids: CASSQESGGYNSPLHF. The CDR3 DNA reads as TGCGCCAGCAGCCAAGAGTCAGGGGGCTATAATTCACCCCTCCACTTT.

This chain uses TRBV14 with TRBJ1-1; TRBD1 matches at 7 bases. This CDR3 comprises 13 residues. After removal of 3 bases from V and 6 bases from J, the junction contained 4 bases not matched to a gene. Per the germline V gene, CDR1 is SGHDN and CDR2 is FVKESK. The CDR3 bases are TGTGCCAGCAGCCAGGACAGGTCGGCTGAAGCTTTCTTT. Translated: CASSQDRSAEAFF.

This rearrangement joins TRBV2 to TRBJ2-3; the match to TRBD1 covers 9 bases. After removal of 8 bases from V and 0 bases from J, the junction contained 6 bases not matched to a gene. Germline CDR1 reads SNHLY; CDR2 reads FYNNEI. The CDR3 contains 15 residues. The CDR3 nucleotides read TGTGCCAGCGTCCGACAGGGGGTGAGCACAGATACGCAGTATTTT. It encodes CASVRQGVSTDTQYF. Based on the CDR3 plus reference TRBV2 and TRBJ2-3, the full variable domain is EPEVTQTPSHQVTQMGQEVILRCVPISNHLYFYWYRQILGQKVEFLVSFYNNEISEKSEIFDDQFSVERPDGSNFTLKIRSTKLEDSAMYFCASVRQGVSTDTQYFGPGTRLTVL.

The gene calls are TRBV9 and TRBJ2-1; TRBD2 agrees at 10 bases. This CDR3 has 19 amino acids. From germline, CDR1 is SGDLS and CDR2 YYNGEE. V lost 2 bases, J lost 1 base, and 12 bases stayed unmatched. DNA for the CDR3: TGTGCCAGCAGCGTGGTGAGAGCGGGGGGGCTAGGATCCTACAATGAGCAGTTCTTC. Translating it yields CASSVVRAGGLGSYNEQFF.